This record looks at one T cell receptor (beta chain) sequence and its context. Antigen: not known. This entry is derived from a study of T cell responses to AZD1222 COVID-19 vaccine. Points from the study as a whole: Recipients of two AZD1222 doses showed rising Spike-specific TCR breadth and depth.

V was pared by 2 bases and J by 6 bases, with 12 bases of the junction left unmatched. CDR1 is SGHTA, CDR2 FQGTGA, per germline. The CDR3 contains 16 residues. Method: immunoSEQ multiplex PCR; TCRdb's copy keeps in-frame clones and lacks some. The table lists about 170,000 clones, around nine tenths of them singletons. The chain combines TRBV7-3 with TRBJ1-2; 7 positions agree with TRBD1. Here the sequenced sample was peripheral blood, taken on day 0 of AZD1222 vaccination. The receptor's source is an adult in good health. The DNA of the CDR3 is TGTGCCAGCAGCTTATTGGGGGACAGCTTTAGAAATGGCTACACCTTC. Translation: CASSLLGDSFRNGYTF.